A single T cell receptor (beta chain) is shown here with its context. Its cognate antigen is unknown. PCR was performed using 60 Vbeta and 13 Jbeta primers. The method was immunoSEQ multiplex PCR; TCRdb's version includes in-frame clones alone and lacks a portion of them. The sample records approximately 150,000 clones, just under 80% being singletons. Trimming removed 5 bases at V and 0 bases at J, with 8 bases between. The CDR3 runs to 14 residues. From germline, CDR1 is SEHNR and CDR2 FQNEAQ (reference sequence). The data originate from a study of cytomegalovirus exposure and HLA in healthy donors. Study summary: Early release data held 85 million or so unique TCRs from HLA-typed donors.

Overall study results and limits: Researchers counted around 170 TCR beta chains as cytomegalovirus-associated. Looking again later, the authors saw that most CMV-associated TCR beta chains seemed HLA-restricted.

The sequencing input was PBMCs. The J gene is TRBJ1-3, the V gene TRBV7-9, with D uncertain. The TCR sequence derives from a woman aged 40 to 50 in good health and CMV-seropositive. This chain's CDR3 is CASSRVDSGNTIYF. Written as DNA, the CDR3 is TGTGCCAGCAGCCGCGTAGACTCTGGAAACACCATATATTTT.